This TCR beta chain originates from a study of shared clonotypes between healthy human individuals (TCRdb year 2020). At the level of the whole study: The cohort included a few men and a couple of women between 18 and 49 years of age. Per donor, leukapheresis produced somewhere between about 0.85 and 10 billion PBMCs. Per donor, three plates each were used for CD4 naive and CD4 memory, two for CD8 naive, and one for CD8 memory. To estimate repertoire size and how much clonotype sharing occurs between individuals, the study deeply sequenced the blood TCR repertoires of about five healthy adults. Libraries were prepared and TCR repertoires were sequenced by different laboratories using diverse techniques, in order to increase sequencing depth and limit assay-specific biases.

Using the deep immunoSEQ assay, TCR CDR3 regions were amplified from genomic DNA by multiplex PCR. Genomic DNA extracted from each cell subset was distributed evenly over all wells of several immunoSEQ 96-well plates, and each plate served as one replicate. For sorted subsets, approximately 200 ng of genomic DNA, equivalent to around 29,000 T cell genomes, went into each replicate PCR. Purified libraries were quantified with a Qubit 3.0 fluorometer, sized on a Bioanalyzer 2100, and re-quantified with the KAPA Library Quantification kit. Every immunoSEQ 96-well plate was sequenced on a separate single-read 150-cycle Illumina NextSeq 550 flow cell. The study's own analysis went as follows. Because only junctional sequences without quality scores were contained in the immunoSEQ output, filtering matching that applied to full-length reads could not be performed. To assign V/J genes and CDR3, sequences were annotated using PyIR, a Python wrapper for IgBLAST v1.9, with IMGT germline references. Any read was removed if the V/J assignment was weak (E-value above 1e-6), the CDR3 was missing, or the read contained stop codons, out-of-frame junctions, or ambiguous translated residues. V3J clonotypes were defined by identical inferred V gene, J gene, and CDR3 amino acid sequence. To compute the percentage overlap between repertoires, the number of shared unique clonotypes was divided by the size of the smaller repertoire. Three approaches were used to assess repertoire richness: RTK rarefaction, the Chao1 estimator, and Recon v2.1 estimates of unobserved clonotypes. For all TCRbeta clonotypes obtained by the gDNA method from a handful of donors, generation probabilities were computed with OLGA. Entries here come from immuneACCESS through TCRdb and include only in-frame sequences with V and J called. Some clones fail to appear in such tables; in the studies checked, an unresolved V gene covers under half of the shortfall, and the cause of the remainder is unknown. The DNA was the basis for D and trimming; V, J and clone size are from that table. The sample table shows about 750,000 clones, and around 92% are seen once. The ten largest clonotypes hold around 24% of the sample.

CD8 naive samples consisted of CD45RO-negative cells that were positively selected for CCR7, yielding a CD45RA+CCR7+ population without TemRA cells. Healthy HIV-negative adults with no recently reported acute infections or vaccinations were included as donors. Every donor was a Caucasian adult residing in Nashville, Tennessee, USA. Blood was collected by leukapheresis, and PBMCs were isolated by Ficoll-Histopaque density gradient centrifugation and then cryopreserved in liquid nitrogen vapor phase. Analytical flow cytometry was used to check the purity and quantity of each magnetically sorted T cell population. From each sorted fraction, genomic DNA was isolated and quantified by UV absorbance on a Nanodrop 2000c. As to this clone: Its recognized antigen is unknown. No base qualities exist here, and no much larger clone lies one base off it.

General findings and caveats noted by the study authors: The genetic and exposure-history diversity represented was limited by the small number of donors. Across a handful of donors, around 5% of naive CD4, around 3.5% of naive CD8, 2.3% of memory CD4, and approximately 0.4% of memory CD8 clonotypes were shared. Even with the large sequencing depth, rarefaction of the sorted-subset datasets indicated that sequencing was incomplete. Estimated clonotype richness was generally larger for naive than for memory subsets. Compared with non-shared clonotypes, clonotypes shared by all four sorted-subset donors had higher generation probabilities. Based on pairwise subsampling, the degree of clonotype sharing among donors was expected to be affected by sequencing depth. Sampling was restricted to blood, and TCR repertoires in tissues likely differ from the TCR repertoires found in blood.

CDR1 MDHEN and CDR2 SYDVKM were looked up in the germline V gene. The CDR3 contains 14 residues, cysteine and phenylalanine counted. The CDR3 DNA has 42 bases and is translated from base 1. Trimming takes 3 bases from V and 7 bases from J, and the germline ends sit 16 bases apart. The clonotype was recovered from a man under 40 in good health. The rearrangement combines TRBV28 with TRBJ2-7; a tentative D match to TRBD2 spans 6 bases. The source material was naive CD8+ T cells sorted from blood. What the cell subset or site label conveys for this sample: CD45RA+CCR7+. In nucleotide form, the sequence is TGTGCCAGCAGTTTGGGACTCGTCTCCTGGGAGCAGTACTTC. Its translation is CASSLGLVSWEQYF.